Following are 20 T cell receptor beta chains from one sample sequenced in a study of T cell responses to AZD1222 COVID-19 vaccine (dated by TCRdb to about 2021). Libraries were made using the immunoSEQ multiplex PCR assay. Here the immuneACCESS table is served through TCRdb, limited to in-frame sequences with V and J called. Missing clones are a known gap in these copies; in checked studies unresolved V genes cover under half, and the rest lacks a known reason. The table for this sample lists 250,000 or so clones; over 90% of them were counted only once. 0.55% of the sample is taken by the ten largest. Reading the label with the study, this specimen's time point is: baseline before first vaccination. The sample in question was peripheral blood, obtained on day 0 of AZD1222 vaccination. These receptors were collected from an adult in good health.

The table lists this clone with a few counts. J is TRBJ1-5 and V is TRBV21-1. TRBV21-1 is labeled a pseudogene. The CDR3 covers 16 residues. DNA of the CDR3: TGTGCCAGCAGCAAAGCCCGTCAAAGTGGCAATCAGCCCCAGCATTTT. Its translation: CASSKARQSGNQPQHF.

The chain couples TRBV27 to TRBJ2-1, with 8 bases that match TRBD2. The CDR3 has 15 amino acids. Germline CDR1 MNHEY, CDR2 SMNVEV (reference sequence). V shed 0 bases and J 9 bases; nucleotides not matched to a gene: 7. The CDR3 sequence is CASSLSGLVKVEQFF. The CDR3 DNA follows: TGTGCCAGCAGTTTATCGGGACTAGTAAAGGTTGAGCAGTTCTTC.

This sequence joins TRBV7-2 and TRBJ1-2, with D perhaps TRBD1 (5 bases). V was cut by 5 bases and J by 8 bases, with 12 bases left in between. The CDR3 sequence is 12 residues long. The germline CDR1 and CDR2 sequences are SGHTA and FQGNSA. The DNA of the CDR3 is TGTGCCAGCAGCCCGGGGGTCGGCGGCTACACCTTC. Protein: CASSPGVGGYTF.

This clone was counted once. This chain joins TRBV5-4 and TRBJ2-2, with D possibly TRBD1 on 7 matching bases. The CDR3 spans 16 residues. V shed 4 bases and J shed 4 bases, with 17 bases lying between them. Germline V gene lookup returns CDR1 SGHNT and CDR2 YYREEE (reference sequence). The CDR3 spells CASSPRGQGGTGELFF. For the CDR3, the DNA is TGTGCCAGCAGCCCGAGGGGGCAGGGGGGCACCGGGGAGCTGTTTTTT.

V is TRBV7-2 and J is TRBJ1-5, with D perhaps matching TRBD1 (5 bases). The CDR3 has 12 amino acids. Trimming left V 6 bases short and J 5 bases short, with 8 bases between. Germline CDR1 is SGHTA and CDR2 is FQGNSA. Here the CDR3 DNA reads TGTGCCAGCAGGAAAGGGGATCAGCCCCAGCATTTT. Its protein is CASRKGDQPQHF.

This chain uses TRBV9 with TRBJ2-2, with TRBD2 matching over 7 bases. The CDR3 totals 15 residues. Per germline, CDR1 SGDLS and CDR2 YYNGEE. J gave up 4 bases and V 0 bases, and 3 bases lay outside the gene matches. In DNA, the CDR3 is TGTGCCAGCAGCGTAGCGGGGGGAGTCACCGGGGAGCTGTTTTTT. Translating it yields CASSVAGGVTGELFF.

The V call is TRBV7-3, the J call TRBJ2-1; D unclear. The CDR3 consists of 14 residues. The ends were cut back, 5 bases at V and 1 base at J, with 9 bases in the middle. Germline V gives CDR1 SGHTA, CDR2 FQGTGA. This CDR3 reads CASSPLGSYNEQFF. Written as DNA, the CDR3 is TGTGCCAGCAGCCCTCTAGGATCCTACAATGAGCAGTTCTTC.

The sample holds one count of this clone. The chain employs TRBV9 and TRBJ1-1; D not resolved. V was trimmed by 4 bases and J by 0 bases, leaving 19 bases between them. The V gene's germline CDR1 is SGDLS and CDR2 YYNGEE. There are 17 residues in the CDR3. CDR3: CASSPARTLRVNTEAFF. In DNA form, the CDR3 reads TGTGCCAGCAGCCCGGCCAGGACCCTTCGGGTGAACACTGAAGCTTTCTTT.

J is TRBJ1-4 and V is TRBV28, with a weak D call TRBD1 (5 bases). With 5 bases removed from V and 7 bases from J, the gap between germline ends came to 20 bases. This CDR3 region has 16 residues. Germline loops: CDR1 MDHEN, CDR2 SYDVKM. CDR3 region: CASSLYPTGALEKLFF. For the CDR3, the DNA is TGTGCCAGCAGTCTCTACCCCACAGGTGCTCTTGAAAAACTGTTTTTT.

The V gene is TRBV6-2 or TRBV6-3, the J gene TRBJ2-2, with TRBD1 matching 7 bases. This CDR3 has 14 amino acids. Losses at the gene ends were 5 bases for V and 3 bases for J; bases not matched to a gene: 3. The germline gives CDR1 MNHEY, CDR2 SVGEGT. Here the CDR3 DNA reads TGTGCCAGCAGTCCCGGGACAGACACCGGGGAGCTGTTTTTT. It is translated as CASSPGTDTGELFF.

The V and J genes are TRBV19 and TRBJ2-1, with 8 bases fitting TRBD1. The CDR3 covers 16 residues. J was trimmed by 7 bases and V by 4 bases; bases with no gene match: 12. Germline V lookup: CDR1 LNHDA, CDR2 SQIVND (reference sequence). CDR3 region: CASSTKGAGGLNEQFF. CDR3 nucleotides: TGTGCCAGTAGTACAAAGGGGGCAGGGGGCCTTAATGAGCAGTTCTTC.

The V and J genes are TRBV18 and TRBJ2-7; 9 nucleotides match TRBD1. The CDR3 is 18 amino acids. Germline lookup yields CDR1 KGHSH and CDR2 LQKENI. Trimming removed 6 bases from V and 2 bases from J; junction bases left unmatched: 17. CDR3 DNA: TGTGCCAGCTCCCTCGGGACAGGGCTTCCCACTACCCCCTACGAGCAGTACTTC. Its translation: CASSLGTGLPTTPYEQYF.

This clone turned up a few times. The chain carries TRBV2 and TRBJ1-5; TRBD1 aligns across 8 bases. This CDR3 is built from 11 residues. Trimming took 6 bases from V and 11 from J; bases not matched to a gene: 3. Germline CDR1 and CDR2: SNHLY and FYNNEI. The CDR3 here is CASSKTGAQHF. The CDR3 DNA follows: TGTGCCAGCAGCAAGACAGGGGCCCAGCATTTT.

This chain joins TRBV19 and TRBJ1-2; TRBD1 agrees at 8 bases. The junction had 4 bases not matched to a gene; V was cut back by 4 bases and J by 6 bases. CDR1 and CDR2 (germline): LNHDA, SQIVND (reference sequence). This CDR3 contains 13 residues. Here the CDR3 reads CASSTGQGDGYTF. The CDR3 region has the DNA TGTGCCAGTAGTACCGGACAGGGAGATGGCTACACCTTC.

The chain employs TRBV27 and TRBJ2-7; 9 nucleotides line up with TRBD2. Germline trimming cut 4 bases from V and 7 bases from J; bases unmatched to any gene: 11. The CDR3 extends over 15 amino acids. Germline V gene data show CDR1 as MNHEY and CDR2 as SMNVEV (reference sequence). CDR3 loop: CASSWSGRPGWEQYF. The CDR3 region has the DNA TGTGCCAGCAGTTGGAGCGGGAGGCCTGGGTGGGAGCAGTACTTC.

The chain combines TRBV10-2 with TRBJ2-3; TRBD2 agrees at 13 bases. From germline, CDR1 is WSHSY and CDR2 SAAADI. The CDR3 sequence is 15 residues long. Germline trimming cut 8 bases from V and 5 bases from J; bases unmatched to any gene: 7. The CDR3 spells CASQKGLAGLDTQYF. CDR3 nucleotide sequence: TGCGCCAGCCAAAAGGGACTAGCGGGATTAGATACGCAGTATTTT.

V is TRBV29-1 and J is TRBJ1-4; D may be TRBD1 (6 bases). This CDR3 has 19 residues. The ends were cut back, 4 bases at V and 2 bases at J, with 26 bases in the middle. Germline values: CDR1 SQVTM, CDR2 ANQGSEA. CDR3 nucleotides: TGCAGCGTTGGAGATTGGGTTGGAGGACAGCCTATTACTAATGAAAAACTGTTTTTT. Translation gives CSVGDWVGGQPITNEKLFF.

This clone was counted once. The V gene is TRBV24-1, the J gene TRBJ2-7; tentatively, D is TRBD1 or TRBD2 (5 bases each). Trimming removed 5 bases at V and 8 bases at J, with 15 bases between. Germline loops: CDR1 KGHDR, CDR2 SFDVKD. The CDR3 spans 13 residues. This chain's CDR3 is CATSASGAEKQYF. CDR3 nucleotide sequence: TGTGCCACCAGTGCCTCCGGGGCCGAAAAGCAGTACTTC.

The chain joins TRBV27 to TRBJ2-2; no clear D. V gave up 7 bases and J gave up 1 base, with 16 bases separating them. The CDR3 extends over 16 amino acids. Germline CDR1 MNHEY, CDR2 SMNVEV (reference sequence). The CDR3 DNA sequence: TGTGCCAGCACCCCACTGAGGAGTGAGAACACCGGGGAGCTGTTTTTT. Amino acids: CASTPLRSENTGELFF.

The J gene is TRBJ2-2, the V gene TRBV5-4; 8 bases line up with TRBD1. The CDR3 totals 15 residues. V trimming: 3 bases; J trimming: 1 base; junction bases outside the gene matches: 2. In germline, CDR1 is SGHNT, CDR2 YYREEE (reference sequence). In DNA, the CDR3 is TGTGCCAGCAGCTCCGGACAGGGGAACACCGGGGAGCTGTTTTTT. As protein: CASSSGQGNTGELFF.